This TCR beta chain came from a study of spatial heterogeneity in lung cancer. TCRdb re-derived calls from the 5' RACE reads in MiXCR, one entry per CDR3 protein. This table holds 50,000 to 75,000 distinct CDR3 sequences, roughly 6.6% found once. Germline V gene sequence: CDR1 SNHLY, CDR2 FYNNEI. The CDR3 has 16 residues. Losses at the gene ends were 5 bases for V and 6 bases for J; bases not matched to a gene: 14. This clonotype was picked up many times. Its antigen is still unknown. Whole-study findings and limits: Follow-up blood showed ubiquitous expanded tumor TCRs less than blood at resection did.

Time point of the sample: sample taken at primary tumor resection. Tumor, nontumor lung or frozen PBMC supplied whole RNA that was sequenced unsorted. This chain links TRBV2 with TRBJ1-2; TRBD1 matches 8 bases. Specimen: PBMCs, collected at surgery. The receptor was derived from a female donor with early-stage non-small cell lung cancer. This CDR3 is CASSPSGQGMGNGYTF. In nucleotides, the CDR3 is TGTGCCAGCAGTCCCAGTGGACAGGGAATGGGAAATGGCTACACCTTC.